This entry lists 28 T cell receptor beta chains sequenced from one sample in a study of T cell responses to AZD1222 COVID-19 vaccine. This table comes from immunoSEQ multiplex PCR, and its TCRdb copy is limited to in-frame clones, with some not included. Of approximately 65,000 clones listed, 60% to 85% are singletons. Sequenced material: peripheral blood, taken on day 0 of AZD1222 vaccination. These receptors originate from an adult in good health.

J is TRBJ2-3 and V is TRBV5-1; D is perhaps TRBD1 or TRBD2 (5 bases each). There are 14 residues in the CDR3. V gave up 0 bases and J gave up 6 bases, with 11 bases separating them. CDR1 and CDR2 from the germline V gene are SGHRS and YFSETQ. In nucleotides, the CDR3 is TGCGCCAGCAGCTTGGCGGTGGGGACGGATACGCAGTATTTT. It specifies CASSLAVGTDTQYF.

This clone was recorded a few times. The V and J genes are TRBV9 and TRBJ1-2; D may be TRBD1 (6 bases). The CDR3 totals 17 residues. CDR1 is SGDLS, CDR2 YYNGEE, per germline. The V gene lost 0 bases and the J gene lost 8 bases, with 23 bases spanning the gap. CDR3 in DNA: TGTGCCAGCAGCGTAGCACCTGGGGACACCGTAGGGGGAGGCTACACCTTC. It specifies CASSVAPGDTVGGGYTF.

J is TRBJ2-5 and V is TRBV7-8, with 11 bases that match TRBD2. Germline V gene data show CDR1 as SGHVS and CDR2 as FQNEAQ. The CDR3 runs to 16 residues. V trimming: 5 bases; J trimming: 1 base; junction bases outside the gene matches: 6. CDR3: CASSQGLAETQETQYF. The CDR3 DNA reads TGTGCCAGCAGCCAGGGACTAGCGGAAACCCAAGAGACCCAGTACTTC.

The CDR3 DNA reads as TGTGCCATGCGCGGGGTGAACACCGGGGAGCTGTTTTTT. This sequence encodes CAMRGVNTGELFF. V is TRBV6-5 and J is TRBJ2-2, with TRBD2 as a possible D gene (6 bases). V shed 10 bases and J shed 1 base, with 10 bases lying between them. Germline lookup yields CDR1 MNHEY and CDR2 SVGAGI. CDR3 length equals 13 residues.

This clone showed up just once. This rearrangement joins TRBV14 to TRBJ1-2; 7 nucleotides agree with TRBD1. J was trimmed by 4 bases and V by 6 bases; bases with no gene match: 8. The germline V gene encodes CDR1 SGHDN and CDR2 FVKESK. CDR3 size: 14 residues. The CDR3 region is CASSRGGTGYGYTF. The CDR3 bases are TGTGCCAGCAGTCGAGGGGGCACTGGCTATGGCTACACCTTC.

The CDR3 reads CASSGLAGQPGGGFGANVLTF. As DNA, the CDR3 is TGTGCCAGCAGCGGACTAGCGGGACAACCCGGAGGAGGTTTCGGGGCCAACGTCCTGACTTTC. The chain uses TRBV6-6 and TRBJ2-6; 12 nucleotides match TRBD2. With V trimmed by 6 bases and J by 4 bases, 19 bases remained unmatched. In germline, CDR1 is MNHNY, CDR2 SVGAGI (reference sequence). The CDR3 is 21 residues long.

V and J are TRBV2 and TRBJ1-4, with unresolved D. The length of the CDR3 is 12 residues. V lost 6 bases and J lost 8, with 10 bases in between. From germline, CDR1 is SNHLY and CDR2 FYNNEI. The CDR3 region is CASSNQREKLFF. The CDR3 nucleotides are TGTGCCAGCAGCAACCAAAGGGAAAAACTGTTTTTT.

The V gene is TRBV6-1, the J gene TRBJ1-1; D uncertain. Germline CDR1 reads MNHNS; CDR2 reads SASEGT. The CDR3 length is 14 residues. The germline V and J ends were trimmed by 3 bases and 11 bases, with 19 bases remaining between them. The CDR3 sequence: CASSDPGLARIAFF. CDR3 in DNA: TGTGCCAGCAGTGACCCAGGCCTAGCTCGTATTGCTTTCTTT.

The chain employs TRBV30 and TRBJ2-7, with D maybe TRBD1 (6 bases). The germline CDR1 and CDR2 sequences are GTSNPN and SVGIG (reference sequence). The V end was cut by 3 bases, the J end by 6 bases, with 15 bases between. This CDR3 spans 13 amino acids. CDR3 in amino acids: CAWSNRDRGEQYF. The CDR3 DNA follows: TGTGCCTGGAGCAACAGGGATCGAGGCGAGCAGTACTTC.

This sequence joins TRBV30 and TRBJ1-6, with D possibly matching TRBD1 (6 bases). Germline V lookup: CDR1 GTSNPN, CDR2 SVGIG (reference sequence). V was pared by 2 bases and J by 3 bases, with 17 bases between. The CDR3 loop spans 17 amino acids. CDR3 protein: CAWSKGNQGNYNSPLHF. As DNA, the CDR3 is TGTGCCTGGAGTAAAGGGAACCAGGGGAACTATAATTCACCCCTCCACTTT.

The rearrangement links TRBV4-3 to TRBJ2-7; D possibly matches TRBD1 or TRBD2 (7 bases each). Trimming stripped 3 bases from V and 5 bases from J, with 14 bases between. Germline V lookup: CDR1 LGHNA, CDR2 YSLEER. CDR3 length: 14 amino acids. In DNA, the CDR3 is TGCGCCAGCAGCCAGTTCAGGGGGGGCCACGAGCAGTACTTC. It yields the protein CASSQFRGGHEQYF.

This clone was counted many times. The gene calls are TRBV27 and TRBJ2-7, with 7 bases that match TRBD2. The CDR3 spans 15 residues. Germline V lookup: CDR1 MNHEY, CDR2 SMNVEV (reference sequence). Losses at the gene ends were 5 bases for V and 6 bases for J; bases not matched to a gene: 13. For the CDR3, the DNA is TGTGCCAGCAGTCCAAGGACTAGTCTGTTTACCGAGCAGTACTTC. Residues: CASSPRTSLFTEQYF.

The chain is built from TRBV11-2 and TRBJ1-4; maybe TRBD1 (5 bases). The V gene lost 1 base and the J gene lost 4 bases, with 10 bases spanning the gap. Germline V CDR1 and CDR2: SGHAT, FQNNGV. This CDR3 is built from 15 residues. The CDR3 spells CASSLVGARNEKLFF. Here the CDR3 DNA reads TGTGCCAGCAGCTTAGTTGGGGCGCGTAATGAAAAACTGTTTTTT.

The genes are TRBV6-5 and TRBJ2-7, with D unresolved. The germline CDR1 and CDR2 sequences are MNHEY and SVGAGI. This CDR3 comprises 14 residues. The V and J ends lost 5 bases and 3 bases respectively, with 14 bases between them. CDR3 bases: TGTGCCAGCAGTACGCCAAACGCGGTCTACGAGCAGTACTTC. Amino acids: CASSTPNAVYEQYF.

This chain links TRBV5-1 with TRBJ1-4, with D perhaps TRBD1 (5 bases). Trimming took off 4 bases at V and 8 bases at J, with 21 bases between the two ends. Germline CDR1 is SGHRS and CDR2 is YFSETQ. This CDR3 spans 16 amino acids. CDR3 in amino acids: CASSHADRGATEKLFF. In nucleotides, the CDR3 is TGCGCCAGCAGCCACGCGGACCGCGGGGCAACGGAAAAACTGTTTTTT.

V is TRBV28 and J is TRBJ2-7; D is undetermined. Germline V CDR1 and CDR2: MDHEN, SYDVKM. The CDR3 has 11 residues. Trimming cost V 5 bases and J 3 bases, with 5 bases left between them. This chain's CDR3 is CASSDNYEQYF. CDR3 DNA sequence: TGTGCCAGCAGTGACAACTACGAGCAGTACTTC.

J is TRBJ2-1 and V is TRBV10-3, with D tentatively TRBD1 or TRBD2 (5 bases each). V lost 2 bases to trimming and J lost 10 bases, with 15 bases between them. Germline CDR1 reads ENHRY; CDR2 reads SYGVKD. The CDR3 covers 14 residues. For the CDR3, the DNA is TGTGCCATCAGTGAGCCCATTGGGGGTCCAGAGCAGTTCTTC. It specifies CAISEPIGGPEQFF.

Only a few counts were recorded for this clone. J is TRBJ2-5 and V is TRBV5-7, with 8 bases lining up with TRBD2. TRBV5-7 is annotated as an ORF whose role is uncertain. The CDR3 totals 14 residues. J was trimmed by 5 bases and V by 0 bases; bases with no gene match: 3. CDR3 sequence (DNA): TGTGCCAGCAGCTTGGTTGGCGGGGGGGAGACCCAGTACTTC. The encoded protein is CASSLVGGGETQYF.

The genes are TRBV3-1 (or the pseudogene TRBV3-2) and TRBJ1-2; TRBD1 is a possible D gene (5 bases). The CDR3 runs 13 residues. CDR1 and CDR2 (germline): LGHDT, YNNKEL (reference sequence). V was cut by 4 bases and J by 4 bases, with 10 bases left in between. This CDR3 reads CASSRGTAYGYTF. In nucleotides, the CDR3 is TGTGCCAGCAGCCGCGGGACGGCCTATGGCTACACCTTC.

J is TRBJ1-2 and V is TRBV19; TRBD1 is a possible D gene (6 bases). Trimming took off 1 base at V and 4 bases at J, with 16 bases between the two ends. CDR1 and CDR2 (germline): LNHDA, SQIVND (reference sequence). The CDR3 is 16 amino acids. For the CDR3, the DNA is TGTGCCAGTAGTATAGGAGGGGGGGAGCTCTTCTATGGCTACACCTTC. Its translation is CASSIGGGELFYGYTF.

This clone appeared a single time. V is TRBV10-3 and J is TRBJ2-3; D remains unclear. Germline V gene lookup returns CDR1 ENHRY and CDR2 SYGVKD. V shed 2 bases and J shed 4 bases, with 10 bases lying between them. The CDR3 extends over 14 amino acids. The CDR3 DNA is TGTGCCATCAGTGAGGTCAGTACGCCAGATACGCAGTATTTT. Amino acid sequence: CAISEVSTPDTQYF.

This chain uses TRBV28 with TRBJ2-7, with D tentatively TRBD1 (6 bases). The CDR3 is 15 residues long. The germline CDR1 and CDR2 sequences are MDHEN and SYDVKM. The V end was cut by 5 bases, the J end by 4 bases, with 18 bases between. The CDR3 loop reads CASSPPTGSPYEQYF. CDR3 sequence (DNA): TGTGCCAGCAGTCCCCCTACAGGGTCTCCTTACGAGCAGTACTTC. Looking up the rest from reference TRBV28 and TRBJ2-7 gives the full variable domain: DVKVTQSSRYLVKRTGEKVFLECVQDMDHENMFWYRQDPGLGLRLIYFSYDVKMKEKGDIPEGYSVSREKKERFSLILESASTNQTSMYLCASSPPTGSPYEQYFGPGTRLTVT.

The chain links TRBV19 to TRBJ2-7; TRBD2 matches at 8 bases. The J segment lost 9 bases and the V segment lost 7 bases, leaving 14 bases of the junction unmatched. The CDR3 extends over 14 amino acids. Germline V gene sequence: CDR1 LNHDA, CDR2 SQIVND (reference sequence). In DNA form, the CDR3 reads TGTGCCAGTACCGCGGGGGGACACGCGACAGGGCAGTACTTC. Protein: CASTAGGHATGQYF.

This clone was found once. The rearrangement links TRBV2 to TRBJ2-1; 8 bases agree with TRBD2. V lost 6 bases to trimming and J lost 1 base; unmatched junction nucleotides: 8. Germline V lookup: CDR1 SNHLY, CDR2 FYNNEI. The length of the CDR3 is 16 residues. The CDR3 nucleotides read TGTGCCAGCAGGGGATTAGCGGGACTATCCTACAATGAGCAGTTCTTC. Translated: CASRGLAGLSYNEQFF.

The chain couples TRBV27 to TRBJ1-6, with 7 nucleotides matching TRBD1. The germline V gene encodes CDR1 MNHEY and CDR2 SMNVEV (reference sequence). J lost 9 bases, V lost 5 bases, and 7 bases had no gene match. This CDR3 is built from 14 residues. The CDR3 region has the DNA TGTGCCAGCAGTGCCCAGGGGGGAGTTTCACCCCTCCACTTT. Protein sequence: CASSAQGGVSPLHF.

The V call is TRBV28, the J call TRBJ2-3; 9 nucleotides match TRBD2. Per the germline V gene, CDR1 is MDHEN and CDR2 is SYDVKM. The CDR3 consists of 15 residues. Trimming cost V 7 bases and J 4 bases; bases outside gene matches: 9. The CDR3 spells CASTRAGGRPDTQYF. The CDR3 DNA is TGTGCCAGCACCCGGGCGGGGGGGAGACCAGATACGCAGTATTTT. The full variable domain, rest sourced from reference TRBV28 and TRBJ2-3, is DVKVTQSSRYLVKRTGEKVFLECVQDMDHENMFWYRQDPGLGLRLIYFSYDVKMKEKGDIPEGYSVSREKKERFSLILESASTNQTSMYLCASTRAGGRPDTQYFGPGTRLTVL.

J is TRBJ1-5 and V is TRBV6-1; 8 bases fit TRBD1. The CDR3 sequence is 15 residues long. V was pared by 2 bases and J by 5 bases, with 5 bases of the junction left unmatched. Germline V lookup: CDR1 MNHNS, CDR2 SASEGT. CDR3 in DNA: TGTGCCAGCAGTGAACGGCAGGGGGCATATCAGCCCCAGCATTTT. Translated: CASSERQGAYQPQHF.

The chain links TRBV5-1 to TRBJ1-4, with D unclear. This CDR3 is 14 amino acids long. The V gene lost 4 bases and the J gene lost 3 bases, with 10 bases spanning the gap. Germline V gene sequence: CDR1 SGHRS, CDR2 YFSETQ. Written as DNA, the CDR3 is TGCGCCAGCAGCCGTACAACTTCTAATGAAAAACTGTTTTTT. This gives the protein CASSRTTSNEKLFF.